This TCR beta chain was sequenced in a study of T cell changes during pregnancy in multiple sclerosis. CDR3 length: 13 residues. Per germline, CDR1 GTSNPN and CDR2 SVGIG (reference sequence). The V end was cut by 2 bases, the J end by 2 bases, with 9 bases between. Here immunoSEQ multiplex PCR was the method, and the copy in TCRdb shows in-frame clones only, minus some. Counted here are roughly 79,000 clones, roughly 93% occurring once; the ten biggest clones make up 0.75%. Sequencing was performed on peripheral blood, taken in the second trimester of pregnancy. The TCR comes from a female donor in good health, enrolled as a control in a pregnancy study. V gene TRBV30 combines with J gene TRBJ1-2, with D perhaps matching TRBD1 (6 bases). The CDR3 nucleotides are TGTGCCTGGAGTCACACAGGGAACTATGGCTACACCTTC. This sequence encodes CAWSHTGNYGYTF.